The 17 T cell receptor beta chains below come from one sample, sequenced in a study of blood T cell repertoires in COVID-19. Clones were sequenced by immunoSEQ multiplex PCR, and TCRdb holds only the in-frame ones, with some missing. The sample comprises over 100,000 clones, about four fifths of which are singletons, and 2.5% to 3.5% rests with the top ten. Sample: peripheral blood. The receptors were gathered from a woman of 80 years or more with active or convalescent COVID-19.

The chain joins TRBV5-1 to TRBJ1-2; D is undetermined. The germline V gene has CDR1 SGHRS and CDR2 YFSETQ. V was trimmed by 6 bases and J by 4 bases, leaving 13 bases between them. This CDR3 comprises 13 residues. The CDR3 sequence: CASTQAEGYGYTF. In DNA, the CDR3 is TGCGCCAGCACTCAGGCAGAGGGCTATGGCTACACCTTC.

The chain employs TRBV19 and TRBJ1-5, with D tentatively TRBD1 (5 bases). The CDR3 contains 19 residues. CDR1 LNHDA and CDR2 SQIVND come from the germline V gene (reference sequence). Trimming left V 3 bases short and J 6 bases short, with 27 bases between. CDR3 sequence: CASSMGLDPGPGLSQPQHF. The CDR3 DNA follows: TGTGCCAGTAGTATGGGGCTTGATCCGGGACCGGGACTTAGTCAGCCCCAGCATTTT.

The V gene is TRBV6-2 or TRBV6-3, the J gene TRBJ1-2; D gene ambiguous. The CDR3 loop spans 13 amino acids. The germline gives CDR1 MNHEY, CDR2 SVGEGT. V was pared by 5 bases and J by 2 bases, with 9 bases between. The CDR3 region has the DNA TGTGCCAGCAGTCTTCGTCTGAACTATGGCTACACCTTC. Its protein is CASSLRLNYGYTF.

In this sample, this clone turned up a few times. The rearrangement links TRBV5-1 to TRBJ2-5; D not certain. Germline CDR1 reads SGHRS; CDR2 reads YFSETQ. This CDR3 is built from 14 residues. Trimming cost V 5 bases and J 1 base, with 12 bases left between them. The CDR3 nucleotides are TGCGCCAGCAGGTTTTGGAGCTCCCAAGAGACCCAGTACTTC. It codes for CASRFWSSQETQYF.

In DNA form, the CDR3 reads TGTGCCACCAGCAGAGTCAGGGATACGCAGTATTTT. Translating it yields CATSRVRDTQYF. V usage is TRBV15 and J usage is TRBJ2-3; D uncertain. The CDR3 runs 12 residues. Germline CDR1 is LNHNV and CDR2 is YYDKDF (reference sequence). V dropped 1 base and J dropped 6 bases, with 5 bases sitting between them.

The rearrangement uses TRBV19 and TRBJ1-5; D unclear. Germline CDR1 is LNHDA and CDR2 is SQIVND (reference sequence). V lost 7 bases to trimming and J lost 5 bases, with 21 bases between them. The CDR3 sequence is 16 residues long. The chain's CDR3 is CASKDNAGLDYQPQHF. As DNA, the CDR3 is TGTGCCAGTAAAGACAATGCGGGATTAGACTATCAGCCCCAGCATTTT.

About this clone itself: Mismatch with germline at one junction end may stem from a read error. The rearrangement joins TRBV27 to TRBJ2-7; tentatively, D is TRBD1 (6 bases). Germline lookup yields CDR1 MNHEY and CDR2 SMNVEV (reference sequence). This CDR3 contains 13 residues. The CDR3 region has the DNA TGTGCCAGCAGCTTATACAGGGACCACGAGCAGTACTTC. Protein: CASSLYRDHEQYF.

The V call is TRBV12-3 or TRBV12-4, the J call TRBJ2-7; D unresolved. The CDR3 is 11 residues long. The germline V and J ends were trimmed by 4 bases and 3 bases, with 4 bases remaining between them. CDR3 sequence reads: CASSSFYEQYF. The CDR3 DNA sequence: TGTGCCAGCAGTTCCTTCTACGAGCAGTACTTC.

The V gene is TRBV5-1, the J gene TRBJ2-7, with TRBD1 matching over 7 bases. V lost 0 bases to trimming and J lost 0 bases; unmatched junction nucleotides: 3. Per germline, CDR1 SGHRS and CDR2 YFSETQ. The CDR3 extends over 15 amino acids. This CDR3 is CASSLAPGGSYEQYF. DNA for the CDR3: TGCGCCAGCAGCTTGGCGCCAGGGGGCTCCTACGAGCAGTACTTC.

The rearrangement joins TRBV7-3 to TRBJ2-4; 7 bases are a match to TRBD1. Germline V CDR1 and CDR2: SGHTA, FQGTGA. With 4 bases clipped from V and 8 bases from J, the junction kept 11 bases outside the gene matches. The CDR3 extends over 15 amino acids. CDR3 in DNA: TGTGCCAGCAGCTCCCAGACAGGGCATGCGGACATTCAGTACTTC. Translated, it gives CASSSQTGHADIQYF.

The J gene is TRBJ2-5, the V gene TRBV20-1; D uncertain. CDR3 length equals 10 residues. The germline V gene has CDR1 DFQATT and CDR2 SNEGSKA (reference sequence). The DNA of the CDR3 is TGCAGCTTCCGCGAAGAGACCCAGTACTTC. It yields the protein CSFREETQYF.

The chain carries TRBV11-3 and TRBJ2-3; 10 nucleotides agree with TRBD2. Looked up from germline, CDR1 is SGHNT and CDR2 is YENEEA. CDR3 size: 16 residues. V lost 4 bases to trimming and J lost 1 base; unmatched junction nucleotides: 5. CDR3 residues: CASSSTGTSGTDTQYF. CDR3 coding DNA: TGTGCCAGCAGCTCGACAGGGACTAGCGGCACAGATACGCAGTATTTT.

A few counts support this clone. The chain carries TRBV14 and TRBJ1-1; D uncertain. The CDR3 is made up of 12 amino acids. Trimming removed 3 bases at V and 7 bases at J, with 9 bases between. Germline CDR1 SGHDN, CDR2 FVKESK. Here the CDR3 reads CASSHSEVEAFF. The CDR3 DNA reads as TGTGCCAGCAGCCACTCAGAGGTTGAAGCTTTCTTT. Full variable domain (rest looked up from reference TRBV14 and TRBJ1-1): EAGVTQFPSHSVIEKGQTVTLRCDPISGHDNLYWYRRVMGKEIKFLLHFVKESKQDESGMPNNRFLAERTGGTYSTLKVQPAELEDSGVYFCASSHSEVEAFFGQGTRLTVV.

This sequence joins TRBV3-1 (or the pseudogene TRBV3-2) and TRBJ2-4, with D possibly matching TRBD1 (6 bases). Trimming took 0 bases from V and 0 from J, leaving 18 bases between them. The CDR3 covers 19 residues. CDR1 is LGHDT and CDR2 is YNNKEL in the germline V gene (reference sequence). The CDR3 here is CASSQDSGQTKLAKNIQYF. The CDR3 coding sequence is TGTGCCAGCAGCCAAGATAGTGGACAGACTAAGCTAGCCAAAAACATTCAGTACTTC.

V and J are TRBV5-1 and TRBJ1-2; maybe TRBD1 (6 bases). V was trimmed by 4 bases and J by 5 bases, leaving 18 bases between them. Looked up from germline, CDR1 is SGHRS and CDR2 is YFSETQ. The CDR3 has 15 residues. CDR3 coding DNA: TGCGCCAGCAGCCCAACGCCGGCCAGGGGTTATGGCTACACCTTC. Protein sequence: CASSPTPARGYGYTF.

The chain uses TRBV5-4 and TRBJ2-7; 8 bases align to TRBD2. CDR1 is SGHNT and CDR2 is YYREEE in the germline V gene (reference sequence). With V trimmed by 0 bases and J by 7 bases, 12 bases remained unmatched. This CDR3 is built from 16 residues. In nucleotides, the CDR3 is TGTGCCAGCAGCTTGGTGAGCGGGAGAGTTACGCGGGAGCAGTACTTC. Protein sequence: CASSLVSGRVTREQYF.

J is TRBJ2-1 and V is TRBV7-8, with D maybe TRBD2 (6 bases). V was cut by 1 base and J by 2 bases, with 12 bases left in between. Germline CDR1 is SGHVS and CDR2 is FQNEAQ. This CDR3 spans 16 amino acids. CDR3 in DNA: TGTGCCAGCAGCTTAGTTGGGGGGAGCGCCTACAATGAGCAGTTCTTC. Translation gives CASSLVGGSAYNEQFF.